Listed below are T cell receptor beta chains from one sample, sequenced in a study of naive and memory T cell subsets. TCRdb independently ran MiXCR on the 5' RACE reads; one entry per CDR3 protein. The top ten clones hold around 2% of a sample with tens of thousands of distinct CDR3 sequences, under 30% of them seen once. The receptor set was obtained from a female donor in good health. CDR3s include the opening cysteine and the closing phenylalanine or tryptophan. D genes are given only for firm matches. Size is stated for part of the rows, as once, few or many counts, or as a class when the clone is expanded.

clone_size,j_call,d_call,v_call,cdr3_aa,cdr3_nt
many,TRBJ1-5,TRBD1,TRBV10-3,CATGQGDQPQHF,TGTGCCACAGGACAGGGCGACCAGCCCCAGCATTTT
medium-sized,TRBJ1-4,TRBD1,TRBV7-2,CASSLGTGGKLFF,TGTGCCAGCAGCTTAGGGACAGGGGGAAAACTGTTTTTT
NA,TRBJ2-7,TRBD2,TRBV27,CASSSGRLGEQYF,TGTGCCAGCAGTAGCGGGAGGCTCGGGGAGCAGTACTTC
few,TRBJ1-6,NA,TRBV6-5,CASSYSTIGTRPATLHF,TGTGCCAGCAGTTACTCGACAATAGGGACAAGGCCGGCCACCCTCCACTTT
NA,TRBJ2-1,TRBD2,TRBV5-1,CASSLSTSGSRYNEQFF,TGCGCCAGCAGCCTATCAACTAGCGGGAGTAGGTACAATGAGCAGTTCTTC
many,TRBJ2-3,NA,TRBV6-5,CASSYSSPTDTQYF,TGTGCCAGCAGTTACTCGAGCCCCACAGATACGCAGTATTTT
NA,TRBJ2-5,TRBD2,TRBV5-4,CASSSMTSGRQETQYF,TGTGCCAGCAGCTCGATGACTAGCGGGCGTCAAGAGACCCAGTACTTC
NA,TRBJ2-1,NA,TRBV7-3,CASSTSSYNEQFF,TGTGCCAGCAGCACCTCCTCTTACAATGAGCAGTTCTTC
few,TRBJ2-2,TRBD1,TRBV20-1,CSATGQGGTGELFF,TGCAGTGCTACCGGACAGGGGGGCACCGGGGAGCTGTTTTTT
many,TRBJ1-2,NA,TRBV20-1,CSARELRETSPNYGYTF,TGCAGTGCTAGAGAGCTCAGGGAGACATCCCCTAACTATGGCTACACCTTC
NA,TRBJ1-1,TRBD1,TRBV5-1,CASSWDRRDTEAFF,TGCGCCAGCAGCTGGGACAGGAGGGACACTGAAGCTTTCTTT
NA,TRBJ1-1,NA,TRBV29-1,CSGAIGVNTEAFF,TGCAGCGGCGCCATAGGGGTGAACACTGAAGCTTTCTTT
many,TRBJ2-1,NA,TRBV7-9,CASSYGEQFF,TGTGCCAGCAGCTACGGGGAGCAGTTCTTC
medium-sized,TRBJ2-7,TRBD1,TRBV12-3/TRBV12-4,CASSSSPPGQGSYEQYF,TGTGCCAGCAGTTCATCCCCTCCGGGACAGGGCTCCTACGAGCAGTACTTC